This T cell receptor beta chain came from a study of low-dose radiotherapy and immunotherapy resistance in tumors. Primers targeting TRAV and TRBV primed first-strand cDNA, covering alpha and beta chains. Over approximately 19 PCR cycles, TCRs were amplified from a constant-region primer and V-primer adapter. In TCRdb, the reads were re-called with MiXCR into one record per CDR3 protein. The table has 80,000 or so distinct CDR3 sequences, under 20% seen once; the top ten hold approximately 1.5%. This clonotype was counted at least ten times. Time point described: after trial treatment. Treatment noted: LDRT plus nivolumab, ipilimumab, low-dose cyclophosphamide and aspirin (RACIN trial). V shed 3 bases and J shed 7 bases, with 10 bases lying between them. There are 14 residues in the CDR3. Looked up from germline, CDR1 is SEHNR and CDR2 is FQNEAQ (reference sequence).

The input for sequencing was PBMCs, taken after low-dose radiotherapy plus immunotherapy. The V call is TRBV7-9, the J call TRBJ1-6; weak D call: TRBD1 (6 bases). The receptor was derived from a male donor with prostate cancer. The CDR3 DNA is TGTGCCAGCAGCTTGGACAGATGGAATTCACCCCTCCACTTT. As protein: CASSLDRWNSPLHF.